This TCR beta chain came from a study of T-cell memory formation after mild COVID-19. Turning to the study itself: The study found TCR clusters largely donor specific. Study-level results: CD8+ contracting clones occupied EMRA, while CD4+ ones occupied mainly CM and EM. Clones contracting across day 15 to 85 had a balanced CD4/CD8 profile; later expanding clones leaned CD4+.

It was 5'RACE with constant-segment primers that produced the TCR alpha and TCR beta cDNA libraries, which carried sample barcodes and UMIs. Each CDR3 protein is one row after TCRdb ran MiXCR on the 5' RACE reads. The sample includes around 130,000 distinct CDR3 sequences, approximately 16% of them seen just once. As regards this clonotype: The antigen is unknown.

The CDR3 spans 13 residues. The ends lost 5 bases at V and 3 bases at J; junction bases unmatched: 4. The germline CDR1 and CDR2 sequences are ENHRY and SYGVKD. Specimen: PBMCs or a T cell subset sorted from them (not recorded which). The clonotype originates from an adult woman who had mild COVID-19 (a few samples of this study predate the infection). Cell type and time point are not known. J is TRBJ2-7 and V is TRBV10-3, with 7 positions matching TRBD1. In DNA form, the CDR3 reads TGTGCCATCAGTTCGACAGGGAACTACGAGCAGTACTTC. This translates into CAISSTGNYEQYF.